The clone carrying this T cell receptor (beta chain) was observed a single time. Libraries were prepared by immunoSEQ multiplex PCR; TCRdb keeps only in-frame clonotypes and omits some of them. The data contain about 120,000 clones, about 87% of them singletons. The data originate from a study of control samples from healthy donors and cancer patients. This CDR3 has 15 residues. Germline-derived CDR1 and CDR2 are SGHTA and FQGNSA. After removal of 3 bases from V and 4 bases from J, the junction contained 3 bases not matched to a gene. The chain carries TRBV7-2 and TRBJ2-3; 11 nucleotides line up with TRBD2. Sequencing input: blood. The sequence derives from a man between 35 and 55 years old in good health. The CDR3 is CASSFSGGASDTQYF. The CDR3 nucleotides read TGTGCCAGCAGCTTTAGCGGGGGGGCCTCAGATACGCAGTATTTT.